This T cell receptor beta chain was identified in a study of blood T cell repertoires in COVID-19. The wider study: The analysed material was cDNA or gDNA that came from T cells, B-cell-depleted T cells, or PBMCs.

V was trimmed by 6 bases and J by 5 bases, leaving 11 bases between them. The CDR3 runs 13 residues. Per germline, CDR1 MNHNY and CDR2 SVGAGI (reference sequence). Measured with immunoSEQ multiplex PCR; TCRdb has only the in-frame clones, and not every one. Of about 80,000 clones listed, over 75% are singletons. The TCR comes from an elderly man with acute or convalescent COVID-19. The gene calls are TRBV6-6 and TRBJ1-5; D is possibly TRBD1 (6 bases). The sequencing input was peripheral blood. CDR3 nucleotide sequence: TGTGCCAGCAGCGCGCAGGGGTATCAGCCCCAGCATTTT. Protein product: CASSAQGYQPQHF.